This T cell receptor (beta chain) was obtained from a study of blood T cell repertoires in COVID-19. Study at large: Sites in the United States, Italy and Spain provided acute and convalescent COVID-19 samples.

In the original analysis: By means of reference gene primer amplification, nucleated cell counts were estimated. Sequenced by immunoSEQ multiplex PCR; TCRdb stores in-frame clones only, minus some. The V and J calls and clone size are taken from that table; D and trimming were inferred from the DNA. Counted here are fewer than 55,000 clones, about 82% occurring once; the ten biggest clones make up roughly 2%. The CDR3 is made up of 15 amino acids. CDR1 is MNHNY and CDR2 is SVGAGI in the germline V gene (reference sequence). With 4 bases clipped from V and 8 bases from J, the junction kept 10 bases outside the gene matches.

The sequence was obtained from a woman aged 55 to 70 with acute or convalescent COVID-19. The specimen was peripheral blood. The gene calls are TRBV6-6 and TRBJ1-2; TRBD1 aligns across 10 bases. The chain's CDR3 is CASSSLTGTGVGYTF. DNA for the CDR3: TGTGCCAGCAGTTCCCTAACCGGGACAGGGGTCGGCTACACCTTC.